This TCR beta chain was observed in a study of PD-1 blockade in classical Hodgkin lymphoma. Profiled with immunoSEQ multiplex PCR; TCRdb holds only in-frame clones, not every one. The data show approximately 60,000 clones, about 91% seen once. Overall study findings and caveats: The diversity seen at baseline in complete responders resembled that of newly diagnosed patients.

Autologous stem cell transplantation was followed by relapse in every patient, and brentuximab vedotin exposure varied. Concerning this clone itself: Its antigen is currently unknown.

This sample comprised peripheral blood mononuclear cells (PBMCs), obtained at baseline. The receptor comes from a human donor with classical Hodgkin lymphoma.

CDR3 sequence reads: CASSQEGPGYGVGEKLFF. The CDR3 bases are TGCGCCAGCAGCCAAGAAGGTCCGGGCTACGGGGTGGGTGAAAAACTGTTTTTT. The chain combines TRBV4-3 with TRBJ1-4; the D is unclear. Trimming pared 0 bases from V and 7 bases from J, leaving 21 bases between. Germline V gene sequence: CDR1 LGHNA, CDR2 YSLEER. The CDR3 has 18 residues.